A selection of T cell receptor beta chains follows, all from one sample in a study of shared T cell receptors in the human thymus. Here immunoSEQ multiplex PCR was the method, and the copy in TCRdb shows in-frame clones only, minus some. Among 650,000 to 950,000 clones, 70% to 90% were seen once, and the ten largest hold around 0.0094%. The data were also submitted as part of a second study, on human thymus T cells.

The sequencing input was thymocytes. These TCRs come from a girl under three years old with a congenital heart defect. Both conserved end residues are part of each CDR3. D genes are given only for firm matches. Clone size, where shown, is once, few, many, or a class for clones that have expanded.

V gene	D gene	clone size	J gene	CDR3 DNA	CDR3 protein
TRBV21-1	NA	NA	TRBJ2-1	TGTGCCAGCAGCAGACCGAGTTTAAAGCGGGAGAAGGCCTACAATGAGCAGTTCTTC	CASSRPSLKREKAYNEQFF
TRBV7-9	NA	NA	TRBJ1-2	TGTGCCAGCGAAGAGCCCGGTGCCTATGGCTACACCTTC	CASEEPGAYGYTF
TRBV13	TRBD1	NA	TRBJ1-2	TGTGCCAGCAGAGACCGGGACAGGGGGCGCTTCTATGGCTACACCTTC	CASRDRDRGRFYGYTF
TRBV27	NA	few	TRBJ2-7	TGTGCCAGCAGTATTATTTATAAGGACATCTACGAGCAGTACTTC	CASSIIYKDIYEQYF
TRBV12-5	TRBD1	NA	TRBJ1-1	TGTGCTAGTGCCCCAAGTTTCGGACAGGGGGCTTGGTACACTGAAGCTTTCTTT	CASAPSFGQGAWYTEAFF
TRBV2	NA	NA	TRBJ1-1	TGTGCCAGCGGTAAAGGGGGAGGTACTGAAGCTTTCTTT	CASGKGGGTEAFF
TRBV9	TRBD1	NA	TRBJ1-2	TGTGCCAGCAGCGTAGGTCCCACAGGGGGTGGCTACACCTTC	CASSVGPTGGGYTF
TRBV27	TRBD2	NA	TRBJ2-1	TGTGCCAGCAGTCCCAAGGTGGAGGATAGCGGGGGCCGCTACAATGAGCAGTTCTTC	CASSPKVEDSGGRYNEQFF
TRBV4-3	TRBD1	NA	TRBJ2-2	TGCGCCAGCAGCCACCTCAGGACAGGGCTAGTGGCCGGGGAGCTGTTTTTT	CASSHLRTGLVAGELFF
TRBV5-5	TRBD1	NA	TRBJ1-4	TGTGCCAGCAGCAAAGGGGGCTCTAATGAAAAACTGTTTTTT	CASSKGGSNEKLFF
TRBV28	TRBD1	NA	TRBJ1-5	TGTGCCAGCAGTTTCGTGGGACAGACGATAAGCAATCAGCCCCAGCATTTT	CASSFVGQTISNQPQHF
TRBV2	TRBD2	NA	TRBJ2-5	TGTGCCAGCAGCGAAACTAGCGGGGGGGCCGGAGTACAAGAGACCCAGTACTTC	CASSETSGGAGVQETQYF
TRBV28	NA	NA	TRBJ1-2	TGTGCCAGCAGTTTATCGACACCTTATGGCTACACCTTC	CASSLSTPYGYTF
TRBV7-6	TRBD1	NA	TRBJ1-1	TGTGCCAGCAGCTCCCATGACAGGGCGAACACTGAAGCTTTCTTT	CASSSHDRANTEAFF
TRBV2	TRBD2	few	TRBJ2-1	TGTGCCAGCATAAGGCGAAGCGGGGGGGCCTTTGGTAATGAGCAGTTCTTC	CASIRRSGGAFGNEQFF
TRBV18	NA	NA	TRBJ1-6	TGTGCCAGCTCACTTCGAAGACAGCCGACACCCCTCCACTTT	CASSLRRQPTPLHF
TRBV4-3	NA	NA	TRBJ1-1	TGCGCCAGCAGCCAAGTGAGTCTTTTCACTGAAGCTTTCTTT	CASSQVSLFTEAFF
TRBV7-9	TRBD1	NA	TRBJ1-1	TGTGCCAGCAGCTTAGCGTCCCGGGACAGGGGTTCCACTGAAGCTTTCTTT	CASSLASRDRGSTEAFF
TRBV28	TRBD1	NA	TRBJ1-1	TGTGCCAGCAGTTTTTCTTTCCGACCCGGGACAGCGGAAGCTTTCTTT	CASSFSFRPGTAEAFF
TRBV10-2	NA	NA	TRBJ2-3	TGCGCCAGCAGAGCCGCGGCGGACACAGATACGCAGTATTTT	CASRAAADTDTQYF
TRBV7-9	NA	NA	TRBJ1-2	TGTGCCAGCAAGTCAGGTTATTGGGGGCCTAACTATGGCTACACCTTC	CASKSGYWGPNYGYTF
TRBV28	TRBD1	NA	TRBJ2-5	TGTGCCAGCAGTGAACAGGGGGCCGACTGGGAGACCCAGTACTTC	CASSEQGADWETQYF
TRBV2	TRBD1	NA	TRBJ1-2	TGTGCCAGCCGGGACAGGGGGAAAAGTGGCTACACCTTC	CASRDRGKSGYTF
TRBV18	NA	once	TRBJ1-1	TGTGCCAGCTCATCCCCCTCGACGGGATCCCGGACGAACACTGAAGCTTTCTTT	CASSSPSTGSRTNTEAFF
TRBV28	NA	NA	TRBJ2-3	TGTGCCAGCAGTTTCCAGGTTTCAGATACGCAGTATTTT	CASSFQVSDTQYF
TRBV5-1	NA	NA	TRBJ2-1	TGCGCCAGCAGCTTGGGCAGGGTAAGCTACAATGAGCAGTTCTTC	CASSLGRVSYNEQFF
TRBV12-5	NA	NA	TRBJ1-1	TGTGCTAGTGGTTCTCCAGGGACTGAAGCTTTCTTT	CASGSPGTEAFF
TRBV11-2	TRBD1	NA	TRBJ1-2	TGTGCCAGCAGCTCCCTGAACAGGGGGTGCGGCTACACCTTC	CASSSLNRGCGYTF
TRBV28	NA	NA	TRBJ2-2	TGTGCCAGCAGCAAACGGACAGTTAAGCTCACCGAAACCGGGGAGCTGTTTTTT	CASSKRTVKLTETGELFF
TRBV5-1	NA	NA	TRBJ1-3	TGCGCCAGCAGCGGTCCGGACACCTCCTCTGGAAACACCATATATTTT	CASSGPDTSSGNTIYF
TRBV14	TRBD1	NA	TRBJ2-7	TGTGCCAGCAGCCAAGACAGACAGGGGACCTTCTTCTACGAGCAGTACTTC	CASSQDRQGTFFYEQYF
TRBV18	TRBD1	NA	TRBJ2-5	TGTGCCAGCTCACCAGGGACAGGGGGCACCCCCGGAGGACAGACCCAGTACTTC	CASSPGTGGTPGGQTQYF
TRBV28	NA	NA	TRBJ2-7	TGTGCCAGCAGTTTATGGGGTAAGGGGGGGCTAGGCTACGAGCAGTACTTC	CASSLWGKGGLGYEQYF
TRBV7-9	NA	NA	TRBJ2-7	TGTGCCAGCAGCTTAGAGTACACAACCTACGAGCAGTACTTC	CASSLEYTTYEQYF
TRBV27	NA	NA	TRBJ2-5	TGTGCCAGCAGTTTAAACAGGACAGATCAAGAGACCCAGTACTTC	CASSLNRTDQETQYF
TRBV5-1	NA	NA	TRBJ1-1	TGCGCCAGCAGCTTGGGGAGAAACACTGAAGCTTTCTTT	CASSLGRNTEAFF
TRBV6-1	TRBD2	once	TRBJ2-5	TGTGCCAGCAGTGAACGGGCGGGAGGCAGTCAGGCCCAAGAGACCCAGTACTTC	CASSERAGGSQAQETQYF
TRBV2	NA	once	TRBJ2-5	TGTGCCATCGCCACGACAGAGCAAGAGACCCAGTACTTC	CAIATTEQETQYF
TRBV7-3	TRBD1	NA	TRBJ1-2	TGTGCCAGCAGCTTATCCGATTCCTCCGGGACAGGGGATGGCTACACCTTC	CASSLSDSSGTGDGYTF
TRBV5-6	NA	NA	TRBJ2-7	TGTGCCAGCAGCTTGGTATACCCAACAGGGCCGGCCTACGAGCAGTACTTC	CASSLVYPTGPAYEQYF
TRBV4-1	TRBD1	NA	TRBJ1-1	TGCGCCAGCAGCCCACACAGGGGGATGAACACTGAAGCTTTCTTT	CASSPHRGMNTEAFF
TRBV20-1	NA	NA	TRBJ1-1	TGCAGTGCACGGAGGGTCCCTGAAGCTTTCTTT	CSARRVPEAFF
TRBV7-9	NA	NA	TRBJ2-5	TGTGCCAGCAGCCCCCCGTGGCAGGGGGAGACCCAGTACTTC	CASSPPWQGETQYF
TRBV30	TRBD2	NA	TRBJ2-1	TGTGCCTGGAGAGTTGGCGGCGGGGGGCCCTACAATGAGCAGTTCTTC	CAWRVGGGGPYNEQFF
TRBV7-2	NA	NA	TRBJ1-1	TGTGCCAGCCGATGCCGAATCAGGGGCCACACTGAAGCTTTCTTT	CASRCRIRGHTEAFF
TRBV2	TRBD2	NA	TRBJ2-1	TGTGCCAGCAGCCGCGGGGGGAGCTCCTACAATGAGCAGTTCTTC	CASSRGGSSYNEQFF
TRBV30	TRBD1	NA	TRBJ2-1	TGTGCCTGGTGGGAGAAGGACAGGGGGCTTGATGAGCAGTTCTTC	CAWWEKDRGLDEQFF
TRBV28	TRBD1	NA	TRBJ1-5	TGTGCCAGCAGCCCGACAGGGGAGGTCAAACAGCCCCAGCATTTT	CASSPTGEVKQPQHF
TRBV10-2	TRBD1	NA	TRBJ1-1	TGCGCCAGCAGTGAGCCCGACAGGGGGCGTCTGAACACTGAAGCTTTCTTT	CASSEPDRGRLNTEAFF
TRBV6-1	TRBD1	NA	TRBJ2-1	TGTGCCAGCCGAGAACAGGGGGCGAAGGACAATGAGCAGTTCTTC	CASREQGAKDNEQFF
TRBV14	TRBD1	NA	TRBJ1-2	TGTGCCAGCAGCCACAGACAGGGACGCTATGGCTACACCTTC	CASSHRQGRYGYTF
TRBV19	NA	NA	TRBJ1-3	TGTGCCAGTAGCAGAGGCGGGCTAAGGTCTGGAAACACCATATATTTT	CASSRGGLRSGNTIYF
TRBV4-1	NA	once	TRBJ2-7	TGCGCCAGCAGCCAAGAGATGGCCAGCCGACACTACGAGCAGTACTTC	CASSQEMASRHYEQYF
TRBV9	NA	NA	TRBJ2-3	TGTGCCAGCAGCGTAGGAGGGAGCACAGATACGCAGTATTTT	CASSVGGSTDTQYF
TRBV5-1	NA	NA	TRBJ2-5	TGCGCCAGCAGCTTGGTTTTGGGGGGCCAAGAGACCCAGTACTTC	CASSLVLGGQETQYF
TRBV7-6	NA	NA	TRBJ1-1	TGTGCCAGCAGCCCCCGTCCGGGGAGGTTGAACACTGAAGCTTTCTTT	CASSPRPGRLNTEAFF
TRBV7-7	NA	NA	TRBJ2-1	TGTGCCAGCAGCTTAGGGGCCCAGTACAATGAGCAGTTCTTC	CASSLGAQYNEQFF
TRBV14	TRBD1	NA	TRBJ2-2	TGTGCCAGCAGCCAGCCCGGGACAGGGGAAACCGGGGAGCTGTTTTTT	CASSQPGTGETGELFF
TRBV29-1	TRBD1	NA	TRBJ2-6	TGCAGCGCACAGGGGGCGGCTGGGGCCAACGTCCTGACTTTC	CSAQGAAGANVLTF
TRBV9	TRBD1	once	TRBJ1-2	TGTGCCAGCAGCCCTCGGACAGGGAACTATGGCTACACCTTC	CASSPRTGNYGYTF